The TCR beta chain described here comes from a study of T cell responses to AZD1222 COVID-19 vaccine. Study information: Some second doses came at about 4 weeks and others at about 12 weeks; these were pooled. Study results and limitations: In all cases, repertoires were sampled only after the peak T cell response. With two AZD1222 doses given, Spike-specific TCR breadth and depth both rose. AZD1222 recipients seropositive at baseline numbered only six or seven.

The assay was immunoSEQ multiplex PCR, and TCRdb's table has in-frame clones only and misses some. The sample lists approximately 100,000 clones, 85% to 90% occurring once. Germline assignment: CDR1 SGHAT and CDR2 FQNNGV. J lost 2 bases, V lost 5 bases, and 5 bases had no gene match. There are 15 residues in the CDR3. As to this clone: Its cognate antigen is unknown.

The sequences come from peripheral blood, collected on day 0 of AZD1222 vaccination. The V gene is TRBV11-2, the J gene TRBJ1-2, with TRBD1 matching over 10 bases. The TCR sequence derives from an adult in good health. CDR3: CASSARDRGNYGYTF. The CDR3, as DNA: TGTGCCAGCAGCGCCAGGGACAGGGGAAACTATGGCTACACCTTC.